The 5 T cell receptor beta chains below all came from one sample that was sequenced in a study of metastatic and nonmetastatic thyroid tumors. With MiXCR, TCRdb reprocessed the PCR reads. Of 25,000 to 35,000 clones in the sample, around 4% were seen once. None of the patients had undergone any treatment ahead of thyroid surgery. The source material was blood. Receptors originate from a female donor with papillary thyroid cancer or a benign thyroid nodule (not recorded which). Some clones in this sample may be carry-over from other donors' samples.

This clone was counted only a few times. The CDR3, as DNA: TGTGCCAGCATAAAACAGGGGTTCCAAGAGACCCAGTACTTC. It yields the protein CASIKQGFQETQYF. The chain uses TRBV12-3 or TRBV12-4 and TRBJ2-5, with 7 positions matching TRBD1. V shed 7 bases and J 1 base; nucleotides not matched to a gene: 6. This CDR3 has 14 amino acids.

This clone is judged medium-sized. In DNA, the CDR3 is TGTGCCAGCAGTTACCCTAGCGGGAGAGGCGAGCAGTACTTC. Translating gives CASSYPSGRGEQYF. The chain employs TRBV6-2 or TRBV6-3 and TRBJ2-7; 10 bases match TRBD2. In germline, CDR1 is MNHEY, CDR2 SVGEGT. With 2 bases clipped from V and 6 bases from J, the junction kept 4 bases outside the gene matches. The CDR3 has 14 amino acids.

V usage is TRBV11-3 and J usage is TRBJ2-7; weak D call: TRBD1 (6 bases). V was pared by 3 bases and J by 0 bases, with 12 bases between. This CDR3 contains 15 residues. Germline assignment: CDR1 SGHNT and CDR2 YENEEA. The CDR3 coding sequence is TGTGCCAGCAGCTTGTTCCCAGGGGACTCCTACGAGCAGTACTTC. This gives the protein CASSLFPGDSYEQYF.

This clone turned up a few times. This chain uses TRBV6-4 with TRBJ2-3; 7 bases are shared with TRBD2. Germline CDR1 MRHNA, CDR2 SNTAGT. CDR3 size: 15 residues. Trimming at V came to 3 bases and at J to 0 bases, leaving 3 bases not matched to a gene. The CDR3 protein is CASSEERGSTDTQYF. As DNA, the CDR3 is TGTGCCAGCAGTGAGGAGCGGGGTAGCACAGATACGCAGTATTTT.

Many counts were recorded for this clone. The CDR3 coding sequence is TGTGCCAGCATATATACAGGGGGACAAGGCTACACCTTC. It encodes CASIYTGGQGYTF. The chain has TRBV12-3 or TRBV12-4 and TRBJ1-2; 8 bases are a match to TRBD1. The CDR3 loop spans 13 amino acids. V lost 7 bases to trimming and J lost 8 bases; unmatched junction nucleotides: 9.